Listed here is a single T cell receptor (beta chain). The target antigen is unknown. This sample is drawn from a study of cytomegalovirus exposure and HLA in healthy donors. At the level of the study: Unique TCRs numbering some 77 million, obtained from HLA-typed donors, made up an early data release.

Amplification used 60 Vbeta primers and 13 Jbeta primers. Method: immunoSEQ multiplex PCR; TCRdb's copy keeps in-frame clones and lacks some. In the table there are more than 95,000 clones, about three quarters of which are singletons. Study-wide points: Rare TCR sequences dominated, though some public TCRs recurred in many donors. By HLA locus, TCR association rates varied in a later analysis, with DRB1 showing the most and HLA-C the fewest.

The CDR3 spans 15 residues. The V and J ends lost 5 bases and 4 bases, in that order; junction bases with no gene match: 5. CDR1 is MNHNS and CDR2 is SASEGT in the germline V gene. Specimen: PBMCs. The V call is TRBV6-1, the J call TRBJ1-5, with 10 bases that match TRBD1. The receptor's source is a woman in her thirties or forties in good health and CMV-seronegative. The CDR3 is CASSRQGALNQPQHF. In DNA form, the CDR3 reads TGTGCCAGCAGTAGACAGGGGGCGCTGAATCAGCCCCAGCATTTT.